Given below is one T cell receptor beta chain in context. Its specific antigen is unknown. Base qualities are missing; no much larger clone stands one base away. CDR1 MNHEY and CDR2 SMNVEV are derived from the germline V gene (reference sequence). Compared with germline, V lacks 5 bases and J lacks 2 bases; bases without a gene match: 6. The CDR3 numbers 15 residues from cysteine through phenylalanine. The entry retains the CDR3 DNA only, 45 bases that are in frame from base 1. Enrolling through a virtual design, the prospective study's participants ranged in age from roughly 18 to 95 years and lived across 24 United States geographic areas. To assign participants to cohorts, the prospective study relied on clinical history that participants themselves reported in a screening survey and a study questionnaire. Recovered participants in ImmuneRACE Cohort 3 were defined as having two consecutive negative NP/OP PCR tests, clearance from a healthcare professional, or resolution of symptoms. Each participant in the prospective study had whole blood, serum and a nasopharyngeal or oropharyngeal swab collected by mobile phlebotomists. Over a roughly 2-month period, participants in the prospective study had the option of providing additional blood draws and questionnaires. Before DNA extraction, prospective study blood samples were shipped either frozen or at room temperature.

This entry comes from a study of blood T cell repertoires in COVID-19 (dated by TCRdb to 2018 to 2021). Background on the whole study: The collaborator samples originated in the United States, Italy and Spain and spanned the acute and convalescent phases of COVID-19. The material from the prospective study consisted of cDNA or gDNA derived from T cells, B-cell-depleted T cells, or PBMCs. Deeply sampled blood TCRbeta repertoires from subjects exposed to, actively infected with, or recovered from COVID-19 were included in the dataset. The repertoires were made available in a free public database intended to serve as a resource for research on the immune response to SARS-CoV-2. The samples were drawn from the first 160 participants of the ongoing ImmuneRACE study and from some 1,300 subjects provided by 6 global collaborators. A de-identified subject ID, COVID-19 status, age in years and sex were almost always included in the sample metadata. Where HLA class I and class II types were available, the types were taken from metadata supplied by the sample provider, not from assay-based typing. The paper as a whole reports these results and caveats: The amount of clinical and demographic metadata varied by source and participant and was provided uncurated.

TCRbeta CDR3 regions were amplified from genomic DNA by means of the immunoSEQ Assay, a bias-controlled multiplex PCR. The original methods were these. The number of nucleated cells in each sample was estimated from the amplification of reference gene primers within the assay. Sequence reads were collapsed and filtered to measure the absolute abundance of every unique TCRbeta CDR3 rearrangement. For each sample, productive Simpson clonality was calculated by taking the square root of Simpson's diversity index across productive rearrangements. TCRdb holds this immuneACCESS table with in-frame rearrangements only. Some clones are missing; in checked studies, unresolved V genes explain under half, and the rest has no known cause. V, J and clone size are those of that table, while D and trimming were read from the DNA. Within this sample are roughly 260,000 clones, with approximately 83% of them counted one time only. Together, the top ten hold approximately 1.9% of the sample.

The sequenced sample consisted of PBMCs or T cells enriched from blood (not recorded which). The chain employs TRBV27 and TRBJ1-2; TRBD1 lines up with 9 middle nucleotides. The receptor comes from a woman aged 50 to 65 who had recovered from COVID-19. This receptor has the CDR3 CASSLTQGANYGYTF. The DNA sequence is given as TGTGCCAGCAGTCTAACACAGGGGGCGAACTATGGCTACACCTTC.